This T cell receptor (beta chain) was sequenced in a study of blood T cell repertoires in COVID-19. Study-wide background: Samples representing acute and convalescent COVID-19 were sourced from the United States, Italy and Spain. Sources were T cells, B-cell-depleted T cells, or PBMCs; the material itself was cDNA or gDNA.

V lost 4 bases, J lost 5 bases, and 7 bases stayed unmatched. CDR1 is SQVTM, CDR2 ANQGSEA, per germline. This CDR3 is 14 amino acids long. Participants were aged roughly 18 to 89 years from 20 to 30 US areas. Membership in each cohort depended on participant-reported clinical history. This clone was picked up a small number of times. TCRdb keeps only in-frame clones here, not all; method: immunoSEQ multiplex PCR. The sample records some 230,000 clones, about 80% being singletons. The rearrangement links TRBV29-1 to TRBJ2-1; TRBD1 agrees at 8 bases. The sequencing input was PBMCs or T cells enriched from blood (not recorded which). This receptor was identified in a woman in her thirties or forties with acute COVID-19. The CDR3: CSVGRQGWNNEQFF. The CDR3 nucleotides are TGCAGCGTTGGACGACAGGGGTGGAACAATGAGCAGTTCTTC.